This paragraph reports one T cell receptor beta chain. The antigen is unknown. The CDR3 totals 14 residues. V shed 6 bases and J shed 2 bases, with 14 bases lying between them. Germline assignment: CDR1 MDHEN and CDR2 SYDVKM. The genomic DNA of each subset was split evenly across several immunoSEQ plates. Libraries were prepared by immunoSEQ multiplex PCR; TCRdb keeps only in-frame clonotypes and omits some of them. The table includes about 470,000 clones, roughly 77% detected once. This specimen belongs to a study of shared clonotypes between healthy human individuals. Study-wide findings and caveats: There were few donors, and this limited the genetic and exposure-history diversity represented.

Material for sequencing was PBMCs. The source of this sequence is a woman aged 40 to 49 in good health. Some clones in this sample may be carry-over from other donors' samples. The V and J genes are TRBV28 and TRBJ2-7, with D perhaps given as TRBD1 or TRBD2 (5 bases each). The chain's CDR3 is CASRFPGPPYEQYF. CDR3 nucleotide sequence: TGTGCCAGCAGATTCCCGGGACCCCCCTACGAGCAGTACTTC.